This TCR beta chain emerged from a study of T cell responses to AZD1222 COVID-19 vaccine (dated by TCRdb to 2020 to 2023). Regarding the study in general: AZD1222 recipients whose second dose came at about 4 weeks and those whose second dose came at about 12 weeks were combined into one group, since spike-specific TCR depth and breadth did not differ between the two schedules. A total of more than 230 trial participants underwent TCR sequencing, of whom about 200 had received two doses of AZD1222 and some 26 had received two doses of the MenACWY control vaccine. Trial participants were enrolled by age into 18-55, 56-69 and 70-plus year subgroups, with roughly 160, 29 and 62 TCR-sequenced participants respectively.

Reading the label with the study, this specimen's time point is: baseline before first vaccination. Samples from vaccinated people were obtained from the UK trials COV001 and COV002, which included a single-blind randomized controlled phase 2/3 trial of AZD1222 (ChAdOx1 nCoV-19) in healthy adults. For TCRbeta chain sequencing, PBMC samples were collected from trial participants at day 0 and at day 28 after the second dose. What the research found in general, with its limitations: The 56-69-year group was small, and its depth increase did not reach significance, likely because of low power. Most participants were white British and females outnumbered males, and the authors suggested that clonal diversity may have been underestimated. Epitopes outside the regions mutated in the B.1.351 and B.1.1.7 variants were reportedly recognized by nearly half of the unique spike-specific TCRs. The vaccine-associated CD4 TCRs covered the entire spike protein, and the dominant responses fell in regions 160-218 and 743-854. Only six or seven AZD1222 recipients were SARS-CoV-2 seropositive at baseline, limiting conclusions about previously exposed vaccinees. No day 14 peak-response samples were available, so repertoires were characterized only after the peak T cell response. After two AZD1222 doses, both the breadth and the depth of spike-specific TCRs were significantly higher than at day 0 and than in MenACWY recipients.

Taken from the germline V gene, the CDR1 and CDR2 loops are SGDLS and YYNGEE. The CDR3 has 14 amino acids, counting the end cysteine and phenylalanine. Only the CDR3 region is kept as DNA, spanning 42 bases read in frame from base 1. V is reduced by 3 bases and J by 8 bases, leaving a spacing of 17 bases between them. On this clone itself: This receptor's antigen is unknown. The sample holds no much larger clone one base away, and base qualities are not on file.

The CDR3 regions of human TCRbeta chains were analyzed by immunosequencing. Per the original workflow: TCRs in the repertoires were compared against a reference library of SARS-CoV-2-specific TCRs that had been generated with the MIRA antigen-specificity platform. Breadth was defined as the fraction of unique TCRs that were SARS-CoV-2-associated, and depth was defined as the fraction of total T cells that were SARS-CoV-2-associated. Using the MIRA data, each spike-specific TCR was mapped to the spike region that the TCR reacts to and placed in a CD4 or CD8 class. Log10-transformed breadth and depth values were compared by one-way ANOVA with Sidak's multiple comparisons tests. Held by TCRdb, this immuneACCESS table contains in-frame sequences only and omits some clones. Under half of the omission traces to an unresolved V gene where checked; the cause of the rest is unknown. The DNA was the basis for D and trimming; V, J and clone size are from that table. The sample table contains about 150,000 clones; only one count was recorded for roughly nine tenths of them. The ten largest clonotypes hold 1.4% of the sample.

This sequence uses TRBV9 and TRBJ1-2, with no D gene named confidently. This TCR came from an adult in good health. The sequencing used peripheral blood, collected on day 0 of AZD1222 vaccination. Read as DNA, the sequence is TGTGCCAGCAGCGAGAGCGGAGGGATCAGCGGCTACACCTTC. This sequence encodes CASSESGGISGYTF.